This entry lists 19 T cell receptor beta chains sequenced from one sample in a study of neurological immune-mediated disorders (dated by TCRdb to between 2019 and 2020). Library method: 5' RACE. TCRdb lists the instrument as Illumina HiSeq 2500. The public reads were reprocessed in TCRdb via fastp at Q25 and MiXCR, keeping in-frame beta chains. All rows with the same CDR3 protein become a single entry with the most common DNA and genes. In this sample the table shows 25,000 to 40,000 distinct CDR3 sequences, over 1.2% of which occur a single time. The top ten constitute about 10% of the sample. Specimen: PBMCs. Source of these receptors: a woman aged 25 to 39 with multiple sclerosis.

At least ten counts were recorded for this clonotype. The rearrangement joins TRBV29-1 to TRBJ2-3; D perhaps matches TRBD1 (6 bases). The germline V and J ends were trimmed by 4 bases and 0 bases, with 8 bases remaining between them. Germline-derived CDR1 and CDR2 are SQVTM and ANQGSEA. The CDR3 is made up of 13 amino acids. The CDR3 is CSVGGQSTDTQYF. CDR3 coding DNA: TGCAGCGTTGGTGGACAGAGCACAGATACGCAGTATTTT.

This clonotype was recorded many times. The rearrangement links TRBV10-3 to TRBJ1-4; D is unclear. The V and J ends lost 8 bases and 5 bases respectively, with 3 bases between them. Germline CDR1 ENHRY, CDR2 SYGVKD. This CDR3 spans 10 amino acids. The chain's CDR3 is CAIGNEKLFF. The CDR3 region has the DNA TGTGCCATCGGGAATGAAAAACTGTTTTTT.

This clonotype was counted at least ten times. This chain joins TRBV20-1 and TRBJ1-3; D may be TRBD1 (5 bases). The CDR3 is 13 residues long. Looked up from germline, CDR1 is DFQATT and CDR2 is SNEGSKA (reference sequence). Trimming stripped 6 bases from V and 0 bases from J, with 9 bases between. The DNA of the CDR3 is TGCAGTGCCGGTGGGGGCTCTGGAAACACCATATATTTT. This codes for CSAGGGSGNTIYF.

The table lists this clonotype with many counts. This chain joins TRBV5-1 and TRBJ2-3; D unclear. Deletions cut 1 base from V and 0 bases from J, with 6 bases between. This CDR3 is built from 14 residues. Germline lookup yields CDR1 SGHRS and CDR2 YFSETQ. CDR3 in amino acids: CASSLLPSTDTQYF. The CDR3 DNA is TGCGCCAGCAGCTTGTTACCCAGCACAGATACGCAGTATTTT.

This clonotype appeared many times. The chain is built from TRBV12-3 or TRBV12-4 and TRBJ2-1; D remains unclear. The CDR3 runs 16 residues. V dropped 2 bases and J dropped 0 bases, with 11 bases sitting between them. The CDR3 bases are TGTGCCAGCAGTTTACGTGGAGCAGGCTCCTACAATGAGCAGTTCTTC. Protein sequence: CASSLRGAGSYNEQFF.

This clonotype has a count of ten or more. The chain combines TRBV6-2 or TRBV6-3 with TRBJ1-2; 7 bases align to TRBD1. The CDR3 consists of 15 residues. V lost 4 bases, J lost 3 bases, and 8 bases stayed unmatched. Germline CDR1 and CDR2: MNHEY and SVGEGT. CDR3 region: CASSFYGQVYYGYTF. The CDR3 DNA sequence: TGTGCCAGCAGTTTCTACGGACAGGTCTACTATGGCTACACCTTC.

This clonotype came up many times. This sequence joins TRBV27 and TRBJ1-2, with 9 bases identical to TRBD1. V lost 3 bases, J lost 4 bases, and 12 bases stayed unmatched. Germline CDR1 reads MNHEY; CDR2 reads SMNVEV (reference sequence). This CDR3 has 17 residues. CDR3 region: CASSFGDRVALSYGYTF. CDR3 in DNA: TGTGCCAGCAGTTTCGGGGACAGGGTGGCCCTCTCCTATGGCTACACCTTC.

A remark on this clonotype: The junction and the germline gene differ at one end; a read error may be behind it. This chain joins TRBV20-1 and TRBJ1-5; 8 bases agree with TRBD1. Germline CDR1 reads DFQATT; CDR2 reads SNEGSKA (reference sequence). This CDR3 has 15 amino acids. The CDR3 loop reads CSARKLDRERKTQNF. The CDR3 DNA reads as TGCAGTGCTAGAAAGCTGGACAGGGAACGTAAGACCCAGAATTTT.

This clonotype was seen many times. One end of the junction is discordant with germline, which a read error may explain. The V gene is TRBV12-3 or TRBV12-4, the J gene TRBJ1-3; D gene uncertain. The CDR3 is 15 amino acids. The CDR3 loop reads CASSHRSSPGNTTYF. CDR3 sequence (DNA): TGTGCCAGCAGCCACCGGTCATCCCCGGGAAACACCACATATTTT.

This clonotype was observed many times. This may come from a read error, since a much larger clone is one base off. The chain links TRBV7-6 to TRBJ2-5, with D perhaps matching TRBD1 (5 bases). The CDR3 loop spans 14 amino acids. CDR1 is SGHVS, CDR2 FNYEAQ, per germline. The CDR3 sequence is CASSLNRQQGTQYF. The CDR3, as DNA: TGTGCCAGCAGCCTTAATCGACAGCAAGGGACCCAGTACTTC.

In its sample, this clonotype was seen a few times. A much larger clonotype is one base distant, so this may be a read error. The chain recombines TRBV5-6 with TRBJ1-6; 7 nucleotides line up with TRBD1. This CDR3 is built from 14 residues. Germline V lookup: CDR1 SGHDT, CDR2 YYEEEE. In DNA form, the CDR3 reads TGTGCCAGCAGCTCAACAGGGGTTAATTCACCCCTCAACTTT. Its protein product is CASSSTGVNSPLNF. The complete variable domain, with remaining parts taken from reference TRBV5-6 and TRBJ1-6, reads DAGVTQSPTHLIKTRGQQVTLRCSPKSGHDTVSWYQQALGQGPQFIFQYYEEEERQRGNFPDRFSGHQFPNYSSELNVNALLLGDSALYLCASSSTGVNSPLNFGNGTRLTVT.

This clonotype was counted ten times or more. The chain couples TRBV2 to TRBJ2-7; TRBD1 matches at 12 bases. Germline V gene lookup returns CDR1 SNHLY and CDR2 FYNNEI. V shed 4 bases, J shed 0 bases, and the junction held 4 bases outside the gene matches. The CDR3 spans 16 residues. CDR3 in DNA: TGTGCCAGCAGTGGGGGACAGGGGGCGACCTCCTACGAGCAGTACTTC. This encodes CASSGGQGATSYEQYF.

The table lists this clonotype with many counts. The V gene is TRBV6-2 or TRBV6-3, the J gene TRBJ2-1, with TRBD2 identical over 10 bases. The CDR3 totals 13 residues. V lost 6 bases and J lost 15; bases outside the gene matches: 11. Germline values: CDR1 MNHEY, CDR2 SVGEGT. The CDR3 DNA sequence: TGTGCCAGCAGGGGGCTAGCGGGGGCCCTTGCGTTCTTC. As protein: CASRGLAGALAFF.

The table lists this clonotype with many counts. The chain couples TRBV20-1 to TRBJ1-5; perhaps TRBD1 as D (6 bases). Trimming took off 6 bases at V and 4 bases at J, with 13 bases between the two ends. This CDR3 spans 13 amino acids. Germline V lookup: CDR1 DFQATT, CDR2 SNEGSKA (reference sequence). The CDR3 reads CSATKQGNQPQHF. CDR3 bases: TGCAGTGCGACAAAACAGGGAAATCAGCCCCAGCATTTT.

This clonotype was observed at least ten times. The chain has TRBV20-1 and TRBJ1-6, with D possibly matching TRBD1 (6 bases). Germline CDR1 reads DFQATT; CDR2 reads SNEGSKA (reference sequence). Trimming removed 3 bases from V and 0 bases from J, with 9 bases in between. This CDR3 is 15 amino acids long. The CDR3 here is CSARDSYSYNSPLHF. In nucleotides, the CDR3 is TGCAGTGCTAGGGACAGTTACTCCTATAATTCACCCCTCCACTTT.

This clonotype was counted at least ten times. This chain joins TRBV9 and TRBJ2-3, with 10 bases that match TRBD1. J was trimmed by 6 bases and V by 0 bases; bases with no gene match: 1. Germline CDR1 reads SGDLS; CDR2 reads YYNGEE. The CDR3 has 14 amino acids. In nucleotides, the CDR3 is TGTGCCAGCAGCGTAGTGGACAGGGGGGATACGCAGTATTTT. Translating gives CASSVVDRGDTQYF. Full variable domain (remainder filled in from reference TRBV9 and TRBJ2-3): DSGVTQTPKHLITATGQRVTLRCSPRSGDLSVYWYQQSLDQGLQFLIQYYNGEERAKGNILERFSAQQFPDLHSELNLSSLELGDSALYFCASSVVDRGDTQYFGPGTRLTVL.

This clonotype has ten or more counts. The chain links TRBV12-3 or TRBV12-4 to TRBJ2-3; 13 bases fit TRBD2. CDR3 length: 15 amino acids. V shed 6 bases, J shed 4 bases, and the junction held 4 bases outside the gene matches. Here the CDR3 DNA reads TGTGCCAGCAGATCCGGACTAGCGGGGGCAGATACGCAGTATTTT. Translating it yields CASRSGLAGADTQYF.

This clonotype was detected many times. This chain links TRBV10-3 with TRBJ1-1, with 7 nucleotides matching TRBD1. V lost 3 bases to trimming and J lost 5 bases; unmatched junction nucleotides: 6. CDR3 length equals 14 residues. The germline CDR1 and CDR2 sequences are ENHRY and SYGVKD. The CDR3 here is CAISDLSRGTEAFF. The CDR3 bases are TGTGCCATCAGTGATTTGTCCAGGGGGACTGAAGCTTTCTTT.

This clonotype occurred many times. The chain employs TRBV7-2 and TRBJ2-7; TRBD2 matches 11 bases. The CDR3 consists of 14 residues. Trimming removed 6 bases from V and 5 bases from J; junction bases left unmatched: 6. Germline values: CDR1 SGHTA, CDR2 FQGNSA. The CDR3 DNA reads TGTGCCAGCAGACAGCTAGCGGGGGGAAACGAGCAGTACTTC. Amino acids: CASRQLAGGNEQYF.